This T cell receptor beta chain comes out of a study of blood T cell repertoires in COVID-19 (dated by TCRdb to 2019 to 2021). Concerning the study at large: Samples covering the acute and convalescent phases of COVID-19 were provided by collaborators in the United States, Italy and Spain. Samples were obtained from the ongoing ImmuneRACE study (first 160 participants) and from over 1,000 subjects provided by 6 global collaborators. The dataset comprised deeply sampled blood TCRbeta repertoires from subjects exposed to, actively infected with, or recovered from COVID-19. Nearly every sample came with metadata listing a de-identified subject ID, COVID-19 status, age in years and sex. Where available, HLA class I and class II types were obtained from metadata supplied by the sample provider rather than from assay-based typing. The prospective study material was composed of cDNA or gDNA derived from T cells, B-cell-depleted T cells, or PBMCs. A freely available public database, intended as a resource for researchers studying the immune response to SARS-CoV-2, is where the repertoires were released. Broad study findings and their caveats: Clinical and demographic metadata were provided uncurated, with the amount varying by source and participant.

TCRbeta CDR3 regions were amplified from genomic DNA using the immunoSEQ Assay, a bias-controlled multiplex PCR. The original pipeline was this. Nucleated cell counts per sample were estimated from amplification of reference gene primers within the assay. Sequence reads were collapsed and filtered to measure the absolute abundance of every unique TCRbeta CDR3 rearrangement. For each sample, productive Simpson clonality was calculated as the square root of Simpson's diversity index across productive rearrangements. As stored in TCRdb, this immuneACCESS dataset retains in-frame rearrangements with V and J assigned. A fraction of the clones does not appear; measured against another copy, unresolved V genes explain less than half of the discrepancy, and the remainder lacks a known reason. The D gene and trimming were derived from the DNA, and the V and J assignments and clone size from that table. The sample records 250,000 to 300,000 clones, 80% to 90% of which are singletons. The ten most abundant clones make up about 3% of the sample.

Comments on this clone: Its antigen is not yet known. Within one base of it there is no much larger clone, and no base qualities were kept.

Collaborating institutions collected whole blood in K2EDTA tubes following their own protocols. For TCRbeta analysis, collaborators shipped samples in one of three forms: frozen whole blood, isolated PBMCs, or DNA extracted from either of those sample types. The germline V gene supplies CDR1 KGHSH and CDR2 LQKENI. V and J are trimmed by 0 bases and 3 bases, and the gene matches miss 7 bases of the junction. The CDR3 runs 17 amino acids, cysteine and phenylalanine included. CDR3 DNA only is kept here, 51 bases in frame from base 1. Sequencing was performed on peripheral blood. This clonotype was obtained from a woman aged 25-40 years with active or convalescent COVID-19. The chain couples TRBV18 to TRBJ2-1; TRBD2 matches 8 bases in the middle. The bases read TGTGCCAGCTCACCACCGGTCCATACTAGCGGCTACAATGAGCAGTTCTTC. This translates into CASSPPVHTSGYNEQFF.